This T cell receptor beta chain originates from a study of identical twins. Study-wide points: One should note that invariant MAIT and iNKT cells could partly confound zero-insertion analyses.

Of note for this clonotype: Antigen unknown.

TCRdb independently ran MiXCR on the 5' RACE reads; one entry per CDR3 protein. Of some 760,000 distinct CDR3 sequences in the sample, 15% to 20% were seen once. These data were likewise used in another study, on T cells expressing NK-cell markers. As reported in that work: The CD3+CD56-NKG2C+ fraction was also led by these clonotypes in several donors.

Sequencing input: PBMCs. This sequence originates from a woman under 30 in good health.

DNA of the CDR3: TGCGCCAGCAGCTTGGGTCTGGGTTTGGGAAATGACGAGCAGTACTTC. Protein product: CASSLGLGLGNDEQYF. The V call is TRBV5-1, the J call TRBJ2-7; D is unresolved. CDR1 is SGHRS, CDR2 YFSETQ, per germline. The CDR3 has 16 amino acids. The ends were cut back, 0 bases at V and 5 bases at J, with 18 bases in the middle.